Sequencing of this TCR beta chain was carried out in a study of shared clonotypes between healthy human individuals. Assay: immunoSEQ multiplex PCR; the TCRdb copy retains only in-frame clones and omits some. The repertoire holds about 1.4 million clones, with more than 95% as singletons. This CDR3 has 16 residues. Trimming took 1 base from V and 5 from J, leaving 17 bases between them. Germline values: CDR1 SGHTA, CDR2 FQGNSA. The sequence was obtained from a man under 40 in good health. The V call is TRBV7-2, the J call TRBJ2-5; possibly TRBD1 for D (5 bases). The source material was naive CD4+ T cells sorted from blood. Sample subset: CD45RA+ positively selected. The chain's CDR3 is CASSLGGSGLGETQYF. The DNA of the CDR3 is TGTGCCAGCAGCTTAGGCGGTTCAGGGTTGGGGGAGACCCAGTACTTC.